This is a list of T cell receptor beta chains from one sample in a study of cytomegalovirus exposure and HLA in healthy donors. Assay: immunoSEQ multiplex PCR; the TCRdb copy retains only in-frame clones and omits some. The sample holds around 150,000 clones; roughly 83% are singletons and the top ten take about 1.5%. Input material: PBMCs. The receptors were gathered from a man aged 40-50 years in good health and CMV-seronegative. Each CDR3 is given with its conserved first and last residue. A D gene is named only where the DNA matches it firmly. Where a row states a size, it is once, few, many or the class of an expanded clone; other rows omit it.

clone_size	j_call	v_call	d_call	cdr3_aa	cdr3_nt
NA	TRBJ1-1	TRBV5-5	TRBD1	CASSLVPGGNTEAFF	TGTGCCAGCAGCTTGGTACCAGGGGGGAACACTGAAGCTTTCTTT
few	TRBJ2-5	TRBV5-4	TRBD1	CASSFWTGRQTQYF	TGTGCCAGCAGCTTTTGGACAGGGAGGCAGACCCAGTACTTC
few	TRBJ2-7	TRBV29-1	NA	CSGYTENTYEQYF	TGCAGCGGGTACACCGAAAATACCTACGAGCAGTACTTC
NA	TRBJ2-7	TRBV7-2	NA	CASSLAVGPRGSYEQYF	TGTGCCAGCAGCTTGGCTGTCGGTCCTCGGGGATCATACGAGCAGTACTTC
NA	TRBJ2-2	TRBV4-1	NA	CASSQVDSYTGELFF	TGCGCCAGCAGCCAAGTTGATAGCTACACCGGGGAGCTGTTTTTT
NA	TRBJ2-5	TRBV6-6	NA	CASSLRDSSRQETQYF	TGTGCCAGCAGTCTAAGGGACTCCAGCAGGCAAGAGACCCAGTACTTC
NA	TRBJ1-6	TRBV28	NA	CASSLGQYNSPLHF	TGTGCCAGCAGTTTAGGCCAGTATAATTCCCCCCTCCACTTT
NA	TRBJ2-7	TRBV7-2	NA	CASSKSGTSAYEQYF	TGTGCCAGCTCCAAATCCGGGACAAGTGCCTACGAGCAGTACTTC
NA	TRBJ2-7	TRBV7-8	TRBD1	CASSPRTGGTYEQYF	TGTGCCAGCAGCCCTAGGACAGGGGGCACCTACGAGCAGTACTTC
NA	TRBJ1-1	TRBV25-1	NA	CASTPTAGSVLF	TGTGCCAGCACCCCCACGGCAGGCTCGGTCCTATTT
NA	TRBJ2-6	TRBV7-6	NA	CASSSGQRSSGANVLTF	TGTGCCAGCAGCTCCGGACAGAGAAGCTCTGGGGCCAACGTCCTGACTTTC
NA	TRBJ2-7	TRBV19	TRBD2	CASSMTSGRGSYEQYF	TGTGCCAGTAGTATGACTAGCGGGAGGGGATCCTACGAGCAGTACTTC
NA	TRBJ2-2	TRBV6-5	TRBD1	CASSYSGTGATGELFF	TGTGCCAGCAGTTACTCAGGGACAGGGGCCACCGGGGAGCTGTTTTTT
NA	TRBJ1-6	TRBV5-1	NA	CASSPAGVSPLHF	TGCGCCAGCAGCCCCGCAGGGGTGTCACCCCTCCACTTT
NA	TRBJ1-1	TRBV29-1	NA	CSAGHANTEAFF	TGCAGCGCCGGACACGCGAACACTGAAGCTTTCTTT
NA	TRBJ1-3	TRBV9	NA	CASSVLPSSGNTIYF	TGTGCCAGCAGCGTGCTTCCGAGTTCTGGAAACACCATATATTTT
NA	TRBJ2-7	TRBV30	TRBD2	CARRVAGGQEQYF	TGTGCCCGAAGGGTAGCGGGAGGGCAAGAGCAGTACTTC
NA	TRBJ1-5	TRBV7-2	NA	CASSQEVGSNQPQHF	TGTGCCAGCAGCCAAGAGGTGGGTTCCAATCAGCCCCAGCATTTT
NA	TRBJ1-1	TRBV12-2	NA	CASRVRPRTGRAEAFF	TGTGCAAGTCGGGTCCGTCCCAGGACAGGGAGGGCTGAAGCTTTCTTT
NA	TRBJ2-3	TRBV5-1	TRBD1	CASTLGQGATDTQYF	TGCGCCAGCACCTTAGGCCAGGGGGCGACAGATACGCAGTATTTT
NA	TRBJ2-1	TRBV5-1	NA	CASSSSLVIGRAGNEQFF	TGCGCCAGCAGCTCCTCCCTAGTAATCGGGAGAGCAGGAAATGAGCAGTTCTTC